This paragraph reports one T cell receptor (beta chain). Possible read error: a much larger clone is one base away. Other DNA sequences in the sample encode the same CDR3. This sample was taken from a study of blood T cell repertoires in COVID-19. Assay used: immunoSEQ multiplex PCR; TCRdb lists only in-frame clones, some missing. Of 230,000 or so clones in the sample, over 70% are singletons; the top ten hold more than 6.5%. Sequencing was performed on peripheral blood. This clonotype was sampled from a man aged 40-49 years with active or convalescent COVID-19.

CDR3 bases: TGTGCCAGCAGCGGGGGGCGGGGGACGCCGAACACCGGGGAGCTGTTTTTT. It is translated as CASSGGRGTPNTGELFF. V gene TRBV9 combines with J gene TRBJ2-2, with D possibly matching TRBD2 (7 bases). Germline CDR1 reads SGDLS; CDR2 reads YYNGEE. The CDR3 extends over 17 amino acids. Trimming stripped 3 bases from V and 0 bases from J, with 15 bases between.